This is a list of T cell receptor beta chains from one sample in a study of blood T cell repertoires in COVID-19. Using immunoSEQ multiplex PCR, the repertoire was profiled, and TCRdb retains in-frame clones only, with some absent. The table shows some 370,000 clones, with roughly four fifths occurring only once. The sample was PBMCs or T cells enriched from blood (not recorded which). These receptors all stem from a woman aged 45-65 years who had recovered from COVID-19. The CDR3 runs from the conserved cysteine through the conserved F or W. D genes are given only for firm matches. Size is stated for part of the rows, as once, few or many counts, or as a class when the clone is expanded.

NA TRBJ1-2 TRBV3-1/TRBV3-2 TRBD1 14 CASSLRGHNYGYTF TGTGCCAGCAGCCTCAGGGGGCACAACTATGGCTACACCTTC
NA TRBJ1-2 TRBV29-1 TRBD1 15 CSVYPQRTGDYGYTF TGCAGCGTTTACCCACAACGGACAGGGGACTATGGCTACACCTTC
NA TRBJ2-3 TRBV4-2 NA 15 CASSQGLGALGTQYF TGTGCCAGCAGCCAAGGTCTGGGGGCACTTGGTACGCAGTATTTT
NA TRBJ1-6 TRBV4-3 NA 19 CASSQEWGDVLRGRSPLHF TGCGCCAGCAGCCAAGAATGGGGTGACGTCCTCCGGGGGAGATCACCCCTCCACTTT
NA TRBJ2-2 TRBV5-1 TRBD1 15 CASSKGQGYTGELFF TGCGCCAGCAGCAAGGGACAGGGATACACCGGGGAGCTGTTTTTT
NA TRBJ1-4 TRBV19 NA 12 CASSTFNEKLFF TGTGCCAGTAGTACCTTCAATGAAAAACTGTTTTTT
NA TRBJ1-2 TRBV24-1 NA 17 CATSDTRQAIPSYGYTF TGTGCCACCAGTGATACCCGACAGGCGATACCTAGCTATGGCTACACCTTC
NA TRBJ2-1 TRBV30 NA 13 CAWAQSSYNEQFF TGTGCCTGGGCACAGAGCTCCTACAATGAGCAGTTCTTC
NA TRBJ2-7 TRBV30 TRBD1 16 CAWSKPGTARVYEQYF TGTGCCTGGAGCAAACCCGGGACAGCGAGGGTCTACGAGCAGTACTTC
NA TRBJ1-3 TRBV28 NA 14 CASGGVSSGNTIYF TGTGCCAGCGGAGGGGTGAGCTCTGGAAACACCATATATTTT
NA TRBJ1-1 TRBV18 TRBD1 14 CASSTGTGNTEAFF TGTGCCAGCTCAACCGGGACAGGGAACACTGAAGCTTTCTTT
few TRBJ2-1 TRBV19 TRBD2 16 CASSRSGDSWYNEQFF TGTGCCAGTAGTCGTAGCGGGGATAGTTGGTACAATGAGCAGTTCTTC
NA TRBJ1-5 TRBV6-2/TRBV6-3 NA 18 CASSYKDGESYSNQPQHF TGTGCCAGCAGTTATAAGGATGGAGAATCTTATAGCAATCAGCCCCAGCATTTT
NA TRBJ2-1 TRBV27 TRBD2 14 CASSPLLAPNEQFF TGTGCCAGCAGTCCTTTACTAGCGCCCAATGAGCAGTTCTTC
NA TRBJ1-5 TRBV5-4 NA 14 CASSRGQNNQPQHF TGTGCCAGCAGCCGAGGACAGAACAATCAGCCCCAGCATTTT
NA TRBJ1-6 TRBV29-1 NA 13 CSVDRGDNSPLHF TGCAGCGTTGACAGGGGTGATAATTCACCCCTCCACTTT
few TRBJ1-3 TRBV18 TRBD1 16 CASSPKTGNPGNTIYF TGTGCCAGCTCACCCAAGACAGGGAATCCGGGAAACACCATATATTTT
NA TRBJ1-2 TRBV20-1 NA 11 CSDTGIYGYTF TGCAGTGATACAGGAATCTATGGCTACACCTTC
NA TRBJ1-2 TRBV20-1 TRBD1 14 CSASEARGNYGYTF TGCAGTGCTAGTGAGGCCAGGGGGAACTATGGCTACACCTTC
NA TRBJ1-5 TRBV2 TRBD1 14 CASSTDRGNQPQHF TGTGCCAGCAGTACCGACAGGGGCAATCAGCCCCAGCATTTT
NA TRBJ1-5 TRBV27 NA 12 CASSIIGEPQHF TGTGCCAGCAGCATTATCGGGGAGCCCCAGCATTTT
NA TRBJ2-7 TRBV27 NA 14 CASSHRDNSYEQYF TGTGCCAGCAGCCACCGGGACAACTCCTACGAGCAGTACTTC
NA TRBJ1-3 TRBV19 NA 17 CASSIAAGGGTGNTIYF TGTGCCAGTAGTATAGCTGCTGGGGGGGGAACTGGAAACACCATATATTTT
NA TRBJ2-2 TRBV10-2 TRBD1 14 CASTGQGNTGELFF TGCGCCAGTACGGGACAGGGAAACACCGGGGAGCTGTTTTTT
NA TRBJ1-2 TRBV6-2/TRBV6-3 NA 11 CASSLGGTGTF TGTGCCAGCAGTTTAGGTGGAACGGGCACCTTC
NA TRBJ2-7 TRBV10-3 TRBD2 15 CAISGSGGASYEQYF TGTGCCATCAGTGGAAGCGGGGGGGCCTCCTACGAGCAGTACTTC
NA TRBJ1-1 TRBV7-2 NA 15 CASSLSGGAGAEAFF TGTGCCAGCAGCTTATCGGGGGGAGCCGGCGCTGAAGCTTTCTTT
NA TRBJ2-5 TRBV7-2 TRBD2 14 CASSLGRGKGTQYF TGTGCCAGCAGCTTAGGGCGGGGGAAGGGGACCCAGTACTTC
NA TRBJ1-5 TRBV30 TRBD1 14 CAWSVRGRSQPQHF TGTGCCTGGAGCGTCAGGGGGCGAAGTCAGCCCCAGCATTTT
NA TRBJ1-5 TRBV30 TRBD1 13 CASSTGTSEPQHF TGTGCCTCATCGACAGGGACAAGCGAGCCCCAGCATTTT